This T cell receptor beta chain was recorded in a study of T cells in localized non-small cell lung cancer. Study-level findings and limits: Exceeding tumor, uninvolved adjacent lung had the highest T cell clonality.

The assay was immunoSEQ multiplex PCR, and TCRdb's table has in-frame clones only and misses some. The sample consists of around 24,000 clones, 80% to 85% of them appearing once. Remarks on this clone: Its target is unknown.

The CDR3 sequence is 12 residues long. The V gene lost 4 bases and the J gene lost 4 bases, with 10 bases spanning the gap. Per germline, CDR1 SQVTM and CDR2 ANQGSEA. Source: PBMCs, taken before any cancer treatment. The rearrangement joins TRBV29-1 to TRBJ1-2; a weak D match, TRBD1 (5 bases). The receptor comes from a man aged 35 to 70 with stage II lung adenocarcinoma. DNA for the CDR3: TGCAGCGTTGCCGACAGCTTCTATGGCTACACCTTC. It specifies CSVADSFYGYTF.